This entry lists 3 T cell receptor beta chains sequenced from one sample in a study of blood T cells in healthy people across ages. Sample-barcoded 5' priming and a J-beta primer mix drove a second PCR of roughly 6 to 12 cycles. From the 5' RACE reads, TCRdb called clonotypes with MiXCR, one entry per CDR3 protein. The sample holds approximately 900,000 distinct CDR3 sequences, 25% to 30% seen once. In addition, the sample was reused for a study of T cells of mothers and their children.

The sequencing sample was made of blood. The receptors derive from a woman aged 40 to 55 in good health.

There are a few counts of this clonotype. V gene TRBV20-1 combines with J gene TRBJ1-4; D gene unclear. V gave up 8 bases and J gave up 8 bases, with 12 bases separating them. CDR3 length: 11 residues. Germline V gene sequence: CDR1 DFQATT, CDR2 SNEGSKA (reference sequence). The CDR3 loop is CSLGREEKLFF. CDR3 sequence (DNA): TGCAGTCTAGGACGGGAGGAAAAACTGTTTTTT.

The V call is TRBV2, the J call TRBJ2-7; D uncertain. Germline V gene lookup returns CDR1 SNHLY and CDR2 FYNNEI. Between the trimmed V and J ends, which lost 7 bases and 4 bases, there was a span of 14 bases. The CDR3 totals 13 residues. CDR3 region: CASTLQQTYEQYF. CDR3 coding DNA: TGTGCCAGCACACTACAGCAGACGTACGAGCAGTACTTC.

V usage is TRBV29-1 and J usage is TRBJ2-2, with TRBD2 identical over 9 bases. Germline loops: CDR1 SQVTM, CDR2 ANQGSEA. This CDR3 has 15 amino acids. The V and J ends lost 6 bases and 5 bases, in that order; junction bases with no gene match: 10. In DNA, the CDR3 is TGCAGCGTCCCGCGGGCTAGCGGGGTGACCGGGGAGCTGTTTTTT. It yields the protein CSVPRASGVTGELFF.